Below, one TCR beta chain is given with its context. Generated by immunoSEQ multiplex PCR, the TCRdb table keeps only in-frame clones and is missing some. Altogether 60,000 to 85,000 clones are present, about 88% being singletons, with the ten largest covering roughly 9.8%. The data are from a study of blood T cell repertoires in COVID-19. Source material: peripheral blood. The receptor was derived from a man aged 55-75 years with COVID-19, enrolled during active disease.

DNA for the CDR3: TGTGCCAGTAGTATAGGAGTTGAACATTCACCCCTCCACTTT. It codes for CASSIGVEHSPLHF. This chain joins TRBV19 and TRBJ1-6; D ambiguous. V was cut by 1 base and J by 8 bases, with 9 bases left in between. The CDR3 consists of 14 residues. The V gene's germline CDR1 is LNHDA and CDR2 SQIVND (reference sequence). Combining the CDR3 with reference TRBV19 and TRBJ1-6 gives the whole variable domain DGGITQSPKYLFRKEGQNVTLSCEQNLNHDAMYWYRQDPGQGLRLIYYSQIVNDFQKGDIAEGYSVSREKKESFPLTVTSAQKNPTAFYLCASSIGVEHSPLHFGNGTRLTVT.